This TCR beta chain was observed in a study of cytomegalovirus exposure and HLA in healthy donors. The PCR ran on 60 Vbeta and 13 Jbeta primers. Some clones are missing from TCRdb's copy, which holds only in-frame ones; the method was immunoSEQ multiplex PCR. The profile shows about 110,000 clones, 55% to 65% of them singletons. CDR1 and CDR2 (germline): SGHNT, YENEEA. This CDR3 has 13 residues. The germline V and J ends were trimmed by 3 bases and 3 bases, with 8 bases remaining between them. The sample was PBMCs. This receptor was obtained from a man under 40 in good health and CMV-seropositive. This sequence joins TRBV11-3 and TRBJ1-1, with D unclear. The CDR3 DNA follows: TGTGCCAGCAGCTTCGCCGCAGACACTGAAGCTTTCTTT. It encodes CASSFAADTEAFF.